This T cell receptor beta chain appears in the sequencing data of a study of immune heterogeneity within non-small cell lung tumors. Study outcomes and limitations: Individual patients mostly differed in their high-frequency T-cell receptor beta clonotypes.

There are 16 residues in the CDR3. V was cut by 3 bases and J by 1 base, with 12 bases left in between. This clonotype was seen only a few times. Its antigen is not known. Samples each supplied 450 to 650 ng of bulk tumor genomic DNA as template. Multiple widely separated biopsies were taken from each primary tumor at surgery. Their non-small cell lung cancer was newly diagnosed and untreated, and the patients underwent curative surgery. Individuals who provided samples were patients with newly diagnosed non-small cell lung cancer who were having surgery with curative intent. TCR beta CDR3 was amplified by multiplex PCR, first round around 10 cycles, 32 V and 13 J primers. TCRdb processed the multiplex PCR reads anew with MiXCR; each CDR3 protein has one entry. The data hold tens of thousands of distinct CDR3 sequences, with less than 35% observed a single time.

The sequence came from a man aged 40-50 years with non-small cell lung cancer. Sequenced input: lung tumor tissue. The rearrangement joins TRBV12-3 or TRBV12-4 to TRBJ2-2; D is perhaps TRBD2 (6 bases). CDR3 DNA: TGTGCCAGCAGTTTGGGGGGTAGCGGGAACACCGGGGAGCTGTTTTTT. Encoded protein: CASSLGGSGNTGELFF.